These T cell receptor beta chains were read from a single sample in a study of blood T cell repertoires in COVID-19. Libraries were prepared by immunoSEQ multiplex PCR; TCRdb keeps only in-frame clonotypes and omits some of them. The table lists over 85,000 clones, approximately 87% of them singletons. The sequenced sample was peripheral blood. The receptor source for this set is a human donor in a cohort sampled during active COVID-19. Each CDR3 is given with its conserved first and last residue. A D gene is named only where the DNA matches it firmly. Some rows mark clone size as missing; the rest say once, few, many or name a class of expanded clone.

TRBV5-1	.	14	.	TRBJ2-3	CASSPGLETDTQYF	TGCGCCAGCAGCCCCGGACTCGAGACAGATACGCAGTATTTT
TRBV7-3	.	15	TRBD1	TRBJ2-7	CASSLTGQGIYEQYF	TGTGCCAGCAGCTTAACGGGACAGGGCATCTACGAGCAGTACTTC
TRBV25-1	few	16	.	TRBJ1-1	CASSGPNPFRGTEAFF	TGTGCCAGCAGTGGCCCTAATCCCTTCAGGGGCACTGAAGCTTTCTTT
TRBV28	.	18	.	TRBJ1-3	CASIGQRGDLSSGNTIYF	TGTGCCAGCATCGGACAGCGGGGGGATCTCTCCTCGGGAAACACCATATATTTT
TRBV7-9	.	17	.	TRBJ1-2	CASSFSGRMKTNYGYTF	TGTGCCAGCAGCTTTTCAGGTCGGATGAAGACTAACTATGGCTACACCTTC
TRBV2	once	14	TRBD1	TRBJ1-4	CASSKGQGGEKLFF	TGTGCCAGCAGCAAGGGACAGGGAGGAGAAAAACTGTTTTTT
TRBV5-1	.	14	.	TRBJ2-5	CASSFHGQQETQYF	TGCGCCAGCAGCTTTCATGGACAGCAAGAGACCCAGTACTTC
TRBV5-6	.	14	TRBD1	TRBJ2-5	CASSLGGGEETQYF	TGTGCCAGCAGCTTGGGAGGGGGCGAGGAGACCCAGTACTTC
TRBV28	.	13	.	TRBJ2-3	CASSPPVADTQYF	TGTGCCAGCAGTCCCCCCGTTGCAGATACGCAGTATTTT
TRBV2	.	16	.	TRBJ2-6	CASSGTTHSGANVLTF	TGTGCCAGCAGTGGGACAACCCACTCTGGGGCCAACGTCCTGACTTTC
TRBV6-4	.	16	.	TRBJ2-1	CASSKSEGSPYNEQFF	TGTGCCAGCAGTAAATCGGAGGGCTCTCCCTACAATGAGCAGTTCTTC
TRBV28	.	14	TRBD1	TRBJ1-2	CAGLGQGDGYGYTF	TGTGCCGGGTTGGGACAGGGAGATGGGTATGGCTACACCTTC
TRBV6-5	.	16	.	TRBJ2-7	CASSYSGKRNSYEQYF	TGTGCCAGCAGTTACTCAGGCAAGCGGAACTCCTACGAGCAGTACTTC
TRBV18	.	15	TRBD1	TRBJ1-4	CASSQGQGYNEKLFF	TGTGCCAGCTCACAGGGACAGGGGTATAATGAAAAACTGTTTTTT
TRBV2	.	14	.	TRBJ1-1	CASRPLTSYTEAFF	TGTGCCAGCAGGCCACTGACATCTTACACTGAAGCTTTCTTT
TRBV15	.	12	.	TRBJ2-7	CATSRDSGEQYF	TGTGCCACCAGCAGAGATTCGGGCGAGCAGTACTTC
TRBV19	.	15	TRBD1	TRBJ2-7	CASSTYPGQGSEQYF	TGTGCCAGTAGTACTTATCCGGGACAGGGATCAGAGCAGTACTTC
TRBV28	.	15	TRBD1	TRBJ2-2	CASSYDRVGTGELFF	TGTGCCAGCAGTTATGACAGGGTAGGCACCGGGGAGCTGTTTTTT
TRBV5-6	.	14	TRBD2	TRBJ2-3	CASSSAGVPDTQYF	TGTGCCAGCAGCTCAGCGGGAGTGCCAGATACGCAGTATTTT
TRBV5-1	.	14	.	TRBJ2-7	CASSGGGVAYEQYF	TGCGCCAGCAGCGGCGGCGGGGTCGCCTACGAGCAGTACTTC
TRBV10-3	.	13	TRBD1	TRBJ1-5	CATGTGNSQPQHF	TGTGCCACCGGGACAGGGAACAGTCAGCCCCAGCATTTT
TRBV11-2	.	16	TRBD2	TRBJ2-3	CASSLDSGTSTDTQYF	TGTGCCAGCAGCTTAGATAGCGGGACTAGCACAGATACGCAGTATTTT
TRBV6-1	.	12	.	TRBJ2-3	CASSEARDTQYF	TGTGCCAGCAGTGAAGCGCGAGATACGCAGTATTTT
TRBV7-8	.	17	TRBD1	TRBJ2-4	CASSPRYTGEAKNIQYF	TGTGCCAGCAGCCCGCGGTACACAGGGGAAGCCAAAAACATTCAGTACTTC
TRBV28	.	14	.	TRBJ1-2	CASYSGGWNYGYTF	TGTGCCAGCTATTCGGGAGGGTGGAACTATGGCTACACCTTC
TRBV24-1	.	16	TRBD2	TRBJ2-1	CATSDLETSGSYEQFF	TGTGCCACCAGTGATTTGGAGACTAGCGGGAGCTATGAGCAGTTCTTC
TRBV3-1/TRBV3-2	few	13	TRBD2	TRBJ2-5	CASRGSGGETQYF	TGTGCCAGCCGTGGGTCCGGGGGGGAGACCCAGTACTTC
TRBV6-5	.	14	.	TRBJ1-1	CASSSSSGNTEAFF	TGTGCCAGCAGTTCATCCTCGGGGAACACTGAAGCTTTCTTT
TRBV28	.	12	.	TRBJ1-3	CASRQGSNTIYF	TGTGCCAGCAGACAGGGATCAAACACCATATATTTT
TRBV3-1/TRBV3-2	.	13	.	TRBJ1-1	CASSQDGGLEAFF	TGTGCCAGCAGCCAAGATGGCGGCCTCGAGGCTTTCTTT
TRBV4-1	.	17	TRBD1	TRBJ2-2	CASSRSTQGREDGELFF	TGCGCCAGCAGCCGCTCTACACAGGGGCGTGAGGACGGGGAGCTGTTTTTT
TRBV6-5	.	13	TRBD1	TRBJ2-7	CASGTALSYEQYF	TGTGCCAGCGGGACAGCACTCTCCTACGAGCAGTACTTC
TRBV9	.	16	.	TRBJ2-1	CASSVEATKTYNEQFF	TGTGCCAGCAGCGTAGAAGCCACTAAAACCTACAATGAGCAGTTCTTC
TRBV27	.	20	.	TRBJ2-7	CASSPAGRGIGRRGEYEQYF	TGTGCCAGCAGCCCGGCAGGAAGAGGTATAGGGCGCAGGGGAGAGTACGAGCAGTACTTC
TRBV24-1	.	16	.	TRBJ2-2	CATSDSKAGASGELFF	TGTGCCACCAGTGATTCCAAGGCGGGGGCTAGCGGGGAGCTGTTTTTT
TRBV9	.	14	.	TRBJ2-2	CASSTRTATGELFF	TGTGCCAGCAGCACCCGGACAGCTACCGGGGAGCTGTTTTTT
TRBV27	once	14	.	TRBJ2-5	CASSLINSLETQYF	TGTGCCAGCAGTTTGATCAACAGTTTAGAGACCCAGTACTTC
TRBV9	.	17	.	TRBJ2-3	CASSAYSQGGAVDTQYF	TGTGCCAGCAGCGCTTACTCTCAGGGTGGGGCGGTAGATACGCAGTATTTT
TRBV6-5	.	13	.	TRBJ1-4	CASRPQINEKLFF	TGTGCCAGCAGGCCCCAGATAAATGAAAAACTGTTTTTT
TRBV12-3/TRBV12-4	.	12	.	TRBJ2-3	CASSQKSDTQYF	TGTGCCAGCAGTCAAAAATCAGATACGCAGTATTTT